Listed below are T cell receptor beta chains from one sample, sequenced in a study of T cell responses to AZD1222 COVID-19 vaccine. Assay used: immunoSEQ multiplex PCR; TCRdb lists only in-frame clones, some missing. The sample consists of 86,000 or so clones, roughly nine tenths of them appearing once. This specimen consisted of peripheral blood, obtained on day 0 of AZD1222 vaccination. The source is an adult in good health. The CDR3 runs from the conserved cysteine through the conserved F or W. Fields, in order: D gene, CDR3 length, J gene, clone size, V gene, CDR3 protein, CDR3 DNA. The D gene is left open where the match is weak. The size entry is marked missing in some rows and otherwise reads once, few, many or a size class.

-,16,TRBJ2-3,-,TRBV5-4,CASSLAGQGGADTQYF,TGTGCCAGCAGCTTGGCAGGGCAGGGCGGTGCAGATACGCAGTATTTT
-,16,TRBJ1-2,-,TRBV7-3,CASSPRGGGERGGYTF,TGTGCCAGCAGCCCCCGGGGCGGGGGCGAAAGAGGTGGCTACACCTTC
-,12,TRBJ2-7,-,TRBV11-2,CASSLDRSEQYF,TGTGCCAGCAGCTTAGATCGTTCCGAGCAGTACTTC
-,14,TRBJ2-2,-,TRBV7-3,CASSSGANTGELFF,TGTGCCAGCAGCTCAGGGGCGAACACCGGGGAGCTGTTTTTT
-,15,TRBJ2-7,-,TRBV4-1,CASSQDAEGNYEQYF,TGCGCCAGCAGCCAAGATGCGGAGGGCAACTACGAGCAGTACTTC
-,16,TRBJ1-5,-,TRBV7-9,CASSLGTGTPNQPQHF,TGTGCCAGCAGCTTAGGGACTGGGACACCAAATCAGCCCCAGCATTTT
-,14,TRBJ1-2,-,TRBV2,CASTQRTGGGGYTF,TGTGCCAGCACTCAAAGGACGGGAGGAGGTGGCTACACCTTC
-,16,TRBJ2-2,-,TRBV5-6,CASSLATGLATGELFF,TGTGCCAGCAGCTTGGCCACAGGTCTGGCCACCGGGGAGCTGTTTTTT
TRBD1,15,TRBJ1-6,-,TRBV11-2,CASSPRQGGYSPLHF,TGTGCCAGCAGCCCAAGACAGGGGGGATATTCACCCCTCCACTTT
-,12,TRBJ2-2,-,TRBV6-5,CASKRGAGELFF,TGTGCCAGCAAAAGGGGCGCCGGGGAGCTGTTTTTT
-,15,TRBJ1-2,few,TRBV4-1,CASSQDFGTGYGYTF,TGCGCCAGCAGCCAAGATTTTGGGACGGGGTATGGCTACACCTTC
-,14,TRBJ2-5,-,TRBV5-1,CASSPVLYQETQYF,TGCGCCAGCAGCCCGGTTCTGTACCAAGAGACCCAGTACTTC
-,13,TRBJ1-1,-,TRBV11-2,CASSSQGNTEAFF,TGTGCCAGCAGCTCACAGGGGAACACTGAAGCTTTCTTT
-,15,TRBJ1-3,few,TRBV7-8,CASSLQPISGNTIYF,TGTGCCAGCAGCCTTCAACCGATCTCTGGAAACACCATATATTTT
-,16,TRBJ2-3,-,TRBV5-6,CASSPAITFSTDTQYF,TGTGCCAGCAGCCCAGCAATCACATTTAGCACAGATACGCAGTATTTT
-,13,TRBJ1-1,-,TRBV18,CASSPPAATEAFF,TGTGCCAGCTCACCACCGGCCGCCACTGAAGCTTTCTTT
-,12,TRBJ2-7,-,TRBV28,CASREGLYEQYF,TGTGCCAGCAGAGAAGGACTATACGAGCAGTACTTC
-,13,TRBJ2-7,-,TRBV3-1/TRBV3-2,CASSKDSSYEQYF,TGTGCCAGCAGCAAGGACAGCTCCTACGAGCAGTACTTC
-,13,TRBJ1-6,few,TRBV9,CASSPRWGSPLHF,TGTGCCAGCAGCCCCCGGTGGGGTTCACCCCTCCACTTT
-,14,TRBJ2-7,once,TRBV5-1,CASSFGRETYEQYF,TGCGCCAGCAGCTTTGGCAGGGAGACCTACGAGCAGTACTTC
-,17,TRBJ2-5,-,TRBV19,CASSNRQFGGSQETQYF,TGTGCCAGTAGTAACCGTCAATTCGGGGGATCACAAGAGACCCAGTACTTC
TRBD2,14,TRBJ2-7,-,TRBV7-9,CASSHQRDRYEQYF,TGTGCCAGCAGTCATCAGCGGGACCGTTACGAGCAGTACTTC
TRBD2,15,TRBJ2-2,-,TRBV5-1,CASSLTSGVTGELFF,TGCGCCAGCAGCTTGACTAGCGGGGTCACCGGGGAGCTGTTTTTT
-,14,TRBJ1-4,-,TRBV9,CASSVAAGDEKLFF,TGTGCCAGCAGCGTAGCGGCAGGGGATGAAAAACTGTTTTTT
TRBD2,14,TRBJ2-2,-,TRBV3-1/TRBV3-2,CASSQRTSGGELFF,TGTGCCAGCAGCCAACGCACTAGCGGCGGGGAGCTGTTTTTT
-,14,TRBJ1-2,-,TRBV9,CASSVDGGNYGYTF,TGTGCCAGCAGCGTAGACGGGGGTAACTATGGCTACACCTTC
-,11,TRBJ2-2,-,TRBV5-1,CASSFGGELFF,TGCGCCAGCAGCTTCGGCGGGGAGCTGTTTTTT
TRBD2,17,TRBJ2-3,-,TRBV24-1,CATSERTSGRATDTQYF,TGTGCCACCAGTGAGCGGACTAGCGGGAGGGCCACAGATACGCAGTATTTT
TRBD1,15,TRBJ1-5,-,TRBV27,CASSRDRGANQPQHF,TGTGCCAGCAGTCGTGACAGGGGCGCGAATCAGCCCCAGCATTTT
TRBD2,14,TRBJ2-2,-,TRBV6-5,CASKRGGQSGELFF,TGTGCCAGCAAACGGGGGGGCCAAAGCGGGGAGCTGTTTTTT
-,19,TRBJ1-4,-,TRBV5-1,CASSLSGGRRAATNEKLFF,TGCGCCAGCAGCTTAAGCGGTGGTCGCAGGGCCGCAACTAATGAAAAACTGTTTTTT
-,14,TRBJ1-4,-,TRBV7-8,CASSHGGSNEKLFF,TGTGCCAGCAGCCACGGAGGTTCGAATGAAAAACTGTTTTTT
-,11,TRBJ1-1,once,TRBV5-1,CASSFGTEAFF,TGCGCCAGCAGCTTTGGCACTGAAGCTTTCTTT
-,12,TRBJ2-2,-,TRBV7-9,CASIIQEGELFF,TGTGCCAGCATCATACAGGAAGGGGAGCTGTTTTTT
TRBD1,15,TRBJ1-1,-,TRBV5-5,CASSLAAGGRTEAFF,TGTGCCAGCAGCTTGGCCGCAGGGGGAAGGACTGAAGCTTTCTTT
-,15,TRBJ1-1,-,TRBV7-3,CASSLESLTNTEAFF,TGTGCCAGCAGCTTAGAAAGCCTGACAAACACTGAAGCTTTCTTT
-,15,TRBJ2-1,few,TRBV7-8,CASSPMRGFYNEQFF,TGTGCCAGCAGCCCCATGAGGGGGTTCTACAATGAGCAGTTCTTC
-,16,TRBJ1-1,once,TRBV4-1,CASSQETGLPNTEAFF,TGCGCCAGCAGCCAAGAAACGGGACTTCCAAACACTGAAGCTTTCTTT
TRBD2,17,TRBJ2-7,-,TRBV7-6,CASSIGLAGGLRHEQYF,TGTGCCAGCAGCATAGGTTTGGCGGGGGGGCTTCGACACGAGCAGTACTTC
-,14,TRBJ1-4,-,TRBV5-4,CASSSVAENEKLFF,TGTGCCAGCAGCTCGGTGGCGGAGAATGAAAAACTGTTTTTT
-,14,TRBJ1-1,-,TRBV19,CASRAPGEILEAFF,TGTGCCAGTAGGGCTCCGGGGGAGATACTTGAAGCTTTCTTT
-,17,TRBJ2-1,-,TRBV7-6,CASSLVRGGSVGNEQFF,TGTGCCAGCAGCTTAGTCCGAGGGGGATCCGTCGGCAATGAGCAGTTCTTC
TRBD2,16,TRBJ2-3,-,TRBV27,CASSLTGAGGADTQYF,TGTGCCAGCAGTTTGACTGGGGCGGGAGGAGCAGATACGCAGTATTTT
-,17,TRBJ2-3,-,TRBV7-6,CASSLARPGIGTDTQYF,TGTGCCAGCAGCTTAGCGCGCCCGGGAATAGGCACAGATACGCAGTATTTT
TRBD2,16,TRBJ2-3,-,TRBV2,CASSDLAGPGTDTQYF,TGTGCCAGCAGTGATTTAGCGGGACCGGGCACAGATACGCAGTATTTT
-,15,TRBJ2-7,-,TRBV28,CASRPTRVGSYEQYF,TGTGCCAGCAGGCCGACCAGGGTAGGTTCCTACGAGCAGTACTTC
-,14,TRBJ2-5,-,TRBV27,CASSLSSVLETQYF,TGTGCCAGCAGTTTATCCAGTGTCCTAGAGACCCAGTACTTC
-,15,TRBJ1-1,-,TRBV28,CASSPIDRQNTEAFF,TGTGCCAGCAGTCCAATCGACAGGCAGAACACTGAAGCTTTCTTT
-,12,TRBJ2-7,-,TRBV30,CAWRVHPYEQYF,TGTGCCTGGAGGGTCCACCCTTACGAGCAGTACTTC
-,14,TRBJ1-2,-,TRBV7-9,CASSSPDGSGGYTF,TGTGCCAGCAGCTCCCCCGATGGATCCGGAGGCTACACCTTC
-,15,TRBJ2-3,-,TRBV6-5,CASRRVASVTDTQYF,TGTGCCAGCAGGAGGGTGGCTAGCGTCACAGATACGCAGTATTTT
-,16,TRBJ2-2,-,TRBV27,CASIPRAGVNTGELFF,TGTGCCAGCATCCCTCGGGCAGGAGTAAACACCGGGGAGCTGTTTTTT
-,17,TRBJ1-6,-,TRBV7-2,CASSLALRGSNNSPLHF,TGTGCCAGCAGCCTCGCATTGCGGGGGTCGAATAATTCACCCCTCCACTTT
-,13,TRBJ1-2,-,TRBV6-5,CASRAERAYGYTF,TGTGCCAGCAGGGCAGAGCGCGCCTATGGCTACACCTTC
TRBD1,16,TRBJ2-5,-,TRBV5-4,CASSGGTGGFSETQYF,TGTGCCAGCAGCGGAGGGACAGGAGGGTTTAGTGAGACCCAGTACTTC
-,15,TRBJ2-2,-,TRBV5-5,CASSLGHRDTGELFF,TGTGCCAGCAGCTTGGGGCACAGGGATACCGGGGAGCTGTTTTTT
TRBD2,13,TRBJ2-7,-,TRBV2,CASRTSGTYEQYF,TGTGCCAGCAGGACTAGCGGAACCTACGAGCAGTACTTC
TRBD2,15,TRBJ2-1,-,TRBV19,CASSSRLGRENEQFF,TGTGCCAGTAGTAGCCGTTTAGGGCGGGAGAATGAGCAGTTCTTC
TRBD1,15,TRBJ2-5,-,TRBV10-3,CAISTGGSVSGTQYF,TGTGCCATCAGTACAGGGGGCTCGGTCAGCGGTACCCAGTACTTC
-,14,TRBJ2-5,-,TRBV5-8,CASNTLGITETQYF,TGTGCCAGCAACACCCTGGGTATTACAGAGACCCAGTACTTC